This TCR beta chain derives from a study of blood T cell repertoires in COVID-19. The protocol was immunoSEQ multiplex PCR, while the TCRdb copy is restricted to in-frame clones and leaves out a portion. The repertoire consists of about 270,000 clones, with roughly 85% occurring once and the leading ten covering roughly 3.1%. This clone was seen more than once but under ten times. This CDR3 contains 14 residues. V shed 4 bases and J shed 9 bases, with 18 bases lying between them. Germline loops: CDR1 LNHDA, CDR2 SQIVND (reference sequence). V is TRBV19 and J is TRBJ2-5, with D possibly TRBD1 on 8 matching bases. The sequencing input was peripheral blood. This TCR was sampled from a woman aged 18-29 years with acute or convalescent COVID-19. CDR3 residues: CASSNLGQGGSQYF. CDR3 DNA: TGTGCCAGTAGTAACCTAGGACAGGGAGGGTCCCAGTACTTC.